One and the same sample provided the 18 T cell receptor beta chains below, sequenced in a study of identical twins listed by TCRdb under 2016. Library prep was done by 5' RACE. Instrument used: Illumina HiSeq 2000. The raw public data were reprocessed by TCRdb itself: fastp quality trimming at Q25, MiXCR clonotype calling, in-frame beta chains only. Each record represents a unique CDR3 protein, reported with the most common genes and DNA among its rows. A total of 750,000 to 950,000 distinct CDR3 sequences appear in this sample, roughly an eighth of them only once. 1.5% to 2% of the sample is held by the ten biggest clonotypes. The sample was also linked to a second study, of yellow fever vaccine responses in identical twins.

The sequencing sample was made of PBMCs. These receptors were obtained from a woman aged 18-30 years in good health.

This clonotype was seen only a few times. V usage is TRBV5-1 and J usage is TRBJ2-3, with 11 bases fitting TRBD2. CDR1 and CDR2 from the germline V gene are SGHRS and YFSETQ. The CDR3 length is 16 residues. The ends lost 4 bases at V and 6 bases at J; junction bases unmatched: 10. Here the CDR3 reads CASSKTTTSGKDTQYF. CDR3 DNA: TGCGCCAGCAGCAAAACAACGACTAGCGGGAAGGATACGCAGTATTTT. Full variable domain (rest looked up from reference TRBV5-1 and TRBJ2-3): KAGVTQTPRYLIKTRGQQVTLSCSPISGHRSVSWYQQTPGQGLQFLFEYFSETQRNKGNFPGRFSGRQFSNSRSEMNVSTLELGDSALYLCASSKTTTSGKDTQYFGPGTRLTVL.

Many counts were recorded for this clonotype. CDR3 region: CAISEGPYNEQFF. The CDR3 DNA reads TGTGCCATCAGTGAGGGCCCGTACAATGAGCAGTTCTTC. The chain couples TRBV10-3 to TRBJ2-1; no firm D call. The CDR3 loop spans 13 amino acids. The V gene lost 2 bases and the J gene lost 4 bases, with 6 bases spanning the gap. Germline V CDR1 and CDR2: ENHRY, SYGVKD.

This clonotype was recorded a few times. V usage is TRBV7-8 and J usage is TRBJ2-3, with 10 bases aligning to TRBD2. The CDR3 extends over 16 amino acids. Germline values: CDR1 SGHVS, CDR2 FQNEAQ. Trimming at V came to 2 bases and at J to 1 base, leaving 3 bases not matched to a gene. Here the CDR3 DNA reads TGTGCCAGCAGCTTAAATAGCGGGGGGCGCACAGATACGCAGTATTTT. Encoded protein: CASSLNSGGRTDTQYF.

V gene TRBV10-3 combines with J gene TRBJ2-5; D unresolved. Per germline, CDR1 ENHRY and CDR2 SYGVKD. Trimming took 6 bases from V and 2 from J, leaving 7 bases between them. The CDR3 has 12 residues. CDR3 amino acids: CAISLDQETQYF. Here the CDR3 DNA reads TGTGCCATCAGCCTAGATCAAGAGACCCAGTACTTC.

The V gene is TRBV5-6, the J gene TRBJ2-5; perhaps TRBD2 as D (5 bases). Between the trimmed V and J ends, which lost 3 bases and 4 bases, there was a span of 10 bases. Germline CDR1 SGHDT, CDR2 YYEEEE. The CDR3 spans 13 residues. The CDR3 nucleotides read TGTGCCAGCAGCTACGGGCGGGCAGAGACCCAGTACTTC. It translates to CASSYGRAETQYF. Together with reference TRBV5-6 and TRBJ2-5, the CDR3 gives the full variable domain: DAGVTQSPTHLIKTRGQQVTLRCSPKSGHDTVSWYQQALGQGPQFIFQYYEEEERQRGNFPDRFSGHQFPNYSSELNVNALLLGDSALYLCASSYGRAETQYFGPGTRLLVL.

This clonotype was seen a handful of times. The V gene is TRBV5-1, the J gene TRBJ2-5; maybe TRBD1 (6 bases). Germline V gene lookup returns CDR1 SGHRS and CDR2 YFSETQ. The ends were cut back, 5 bases at V and 1 base at J, with 18 bases in the middle. The CDR3 length is 16 residues. In nucleotides, the CDR3 is TGCGCCAGCAGTACTGCGTTTCAGGGGCCCCAAGAGACCCAGTACTTC. Translation gives CASSTAFQGPQETQYF.

The genes are TRBV10-3 and TRBJ2-3; 8 nucleotides align to TRBD2. The CDR3 has 16 amino acids. V shed 2 bases, J shed 4 bases, and the junction held 8 bases outside the gene matches. Germline V lookup: CDR1 ENHRY, CDR2 SYGVKD. The CDR3 DNA is TGTGCCATCAGTGAGGGGGCGGGGGGCACGTCAGATACGCAGTATTTT. Protein sequence: CAISEGAGGTSDTQYF.

The chain uses TRBV5-1 and TRBJ2-1, with 7 bases fitting TRBD2. Germline loops: CDR1 SGHRS, CDR2 YFSETQ. V was pared by 0 bases and J by 4 bases, with 4 bases of the junction left unmatched. This CDR3 is 15 amino acids long. The CDR3 nucleotides read TGCGCCAGCAGCTTGGGCGGGAGAAAGTACAATGAGCAGTTCTTC. Its translation is CASSLGGRKYNEQFF.

V is TRBV12-3 or TRBV12-4 and J is TRBJ2-7; D is possibly TRBD2 (6 bases). V shed 2 bases and J shed 3 bases, with 11 bases lying between them. This CDR3 has 14 amino acids. The CDR3 spells CASSLIADYYEQYF. In DNA, the CDR3 is TGTGCCAGCAGTTTAATAGCGGACTACTACGAGCAGTACTTC.

This clonotype was observed many times. V gene TRBV12-3 or TRBV12-4 combines with J gene TRBJ2-7, with a tentative D call TRBD1 (6 bases). The ends were cut back, 6 bases at V and 4 bases at J, with 13 bases in the middle. The CDR3 is 13 amino acids. The DNA of the CDR3 is TGTGCCAGCAGCTCAGACAGGAAATACGAGCAGTACTTC. Amino acids: CASSSDRKYEQYF.

This clonotype was seen at least ten times. The chain joins TRBV5-1 to TRBJ2-1; D possibly corresponds to TRBD2 (6 bases). V was trimmed by 0 bases and J by 5 bases, leaving 21 bases between them. Germline CDR1 is SGHRS and CDR2 is YFSETQ. This CDR3 contains 18 residues. The CDR3 reads CASSLVGEVAYRDNEQFF. CDR3 sequence (DNA): TGCGCCAGCAGCTTGGTAGGGGAGGTAGCGTACAGAGACAATGAGCAGTTCTTC.

This clonotype was found many times. V and J are TRBV12-3 or TRBV12-4 and TRBJ2-1; 9 nucleotides line up with TRBD2. CDR3 size: 16 residues. J was trimmed by 4 bases and V by 1 base; bases with no gene match: 5. Here the CDR3 reads CASSLGSGGPYNEQFF. CDR3 nucleotides: TGTGCCAGCAGTTTAGGTAGCGGGGGACCTTACAATGAGCAGTTCTTC.

V and J are TRBV12-3 or TRBV12-4 and TRBJ1-5; 7 bases line up with TRBD1. CDR3 size: 14 residues. V was clipped by 6 bases and J by 5 bases; unmatched bases: 7. The CDR3 DNA sequence: TGTGCCAGCAGGACCGGGACAGCAGATCAGCCCCAGCATTTT. Residues: CASRTGTADQPQHF.

The J gene is TRBJ2-3, the V gene TRBV28; D uncertain. Germline CDR1 reads MDHEN; CDR2 reads SYDVKM. Trimming took 4 bases from V and 0 from J, leaving 11 bases between them. The CDR3 runs to 15 residues. As DNA, the CDR3 is TGTGCCAGCAGTTCCACCAAAAGGAGCACAGATACGCAGTATTTT. As protein: CASSSTKRSTDTQYF.

The chain is built from TRBV5-6 and TRBJ2-1, with 9 bases aligning to TRBD1. Germline CDR1 reads SGHDT; CDR2 reads YYEEEE. The V and J ends lost 4 bases and 1 base, in that order; junction bases with no gene match: 9. The CDR3 totals 17 residues. The CDR3 nucleotides read TGTGCCAGCAGCCTAAGACAGGGGGTCGGGTCCTACAATGAGCAGTTCTTC. Translated, it gives CASSLRQGVGSYNEQFF.

This clonotype has a count of ten or more. This rearrangement joins TRBV6-1 to TRBJ2-5; no firm D call. Trimming took 6 bases from V and 5 from J, leaving 13 bases between them. The CDR3 has 13 amino acids. The germline V gene encodes CDR1 MNHNS and CDR2 SASEGT. In DNA, the CDR3 is TGTGCCAGCAGCCCCCGGTTAGGGGAGACCCAGTACTTC. This encodes CASSPRLGETQYF.

This clonotype has more than one count but fewer than ten. The rearrangement joins TRBV7-9 to TRBJ1-2; D gene unclear. The CDR3 loop spans 15 amino acids. V lost 8 bases, J lost 2 bases, and 18 bases lay in between. Germline V lookup: CDR1 SEHNR, CDR2 FQNEAQ (reference sequence). As DNA, the CDR3 is TGTGCCAGCGGGTGGCAGCGCAGTCTCAACTATGGCTACACCTTC. As protein: CASGWQRSLNYGYTF.

The table lists this clonotype with a few counts. The V call is TRBV4-1, the J call TRBJ2-7; TRBD1 aligns across 10 bases. CDR1 and CDR2 from the germline V gene are MGHRA and YSYEKL. Germline trimming cut 4 bases from V and 6 bases from J; bases unmatched to any gene: 3. This CDR3 is 13 amino acids long. In DNA form, the CDR3 reads TGCGCCAGCAGCCTAGACAGGGGGCGCGAGCAGTACTTC. Translation gives CASSLDRGREQYF.